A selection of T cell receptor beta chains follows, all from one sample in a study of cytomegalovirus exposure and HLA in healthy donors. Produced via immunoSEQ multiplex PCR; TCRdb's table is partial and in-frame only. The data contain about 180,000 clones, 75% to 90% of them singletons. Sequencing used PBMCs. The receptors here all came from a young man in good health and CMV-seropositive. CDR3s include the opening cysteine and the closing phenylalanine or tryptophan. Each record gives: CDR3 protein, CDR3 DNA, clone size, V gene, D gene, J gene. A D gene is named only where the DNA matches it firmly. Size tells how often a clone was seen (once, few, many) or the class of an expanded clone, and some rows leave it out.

CDR3: CASSSLGGSSYEQYF
DNA: TGTGCCAGCAGCTCCTTGGGGGGGTCAAGCTACGAGCAGTACTTC
size: -
V: TRBV21-1
D: -
J: TRBJ2-7

CDR3: CASSQVPGRNQPQHF
DNA: TGCGCCAGCAGCCAAGTCCCCGGGAGAAATCAGCCCCAGCATTTT
size: -
V: TRBV4-1
D: -
J: TRBJ1-5

CDR3: CASSAMTSGGAETQYF
DNA: TGTGCCAGCAGCGCCATGACTAGCGGGGGGGCAGAGACCCAGTACTTC
size: -
V: TRBV9
D: TRBD2
J: TRBJ2-5

CDR3: CASSFNVQVETQYF
DNA: TGTGCCAGCAGCTTTAATGTTCAGGTCGAGACCCAGTACTTC
size: -
V: TRBV7-6
D: -
J: TRBJ2-5

CDR3: CASSLWGQGAEETQYF
DNA: TGTGCCAGCAGCTTATGGGGACAGGGGGCCGAGGAGACCCAGTACTTC
size: -
V: TRBV11-3
D: TRBD1
J: TRBJ2-5

CDR3: CASSSGQGAIDTQYF
DNA: TGTGCCAGCAGCTCCGGACAGGGGGCTATAGATACGCAGTATTTT
size: -
V: TRBV7-7
D: TRBD1
J: TRBJ2-3

CDR3: CASSSSGILTGELFF
DNA: TGTGCCAGCAGCAGCTCAGGGATCCTTACCGGGGAGCTGTTTTTT
size: -
V: TRBV5-4
D: -
J: TRBJ2-2

CDR3: CASSQGNRGTQYF
DNA: TGCGCCAGCAGCCAAGGCAACAGGGGGACGCAGTATTTT
size: -
V: TRBV4-3
D: TRBD1
J: TRBJ2-3

CDR3: CASSVGTRETQYF
DNA: TGTGCCAGCAGCGTAGGGACTAGGGAGACCCAGTACTTC
size: -
V: TRBV9
D: TRBD2
J: TRBJ2-5

CDR3: CATLRRVWNQPQHF
DNA: TGTGCCACCCTACGTCGAGTCTGGAATCAGCCCCAGCATTTT
size: -
V: TRBV28
D: -
J: TRBJ1-5

CDR3: CAISDQDWGNEQFF
DNA: TGTGCCATCAGTGATCAGGACTGGGGAAATGAGCAGTTCTTC
size: -
V: TRBV10-3
D: -
J: TRBJ2-1

CDR3: CASSLAQGVGEQYF
DNA: TGCGCCAGCAGCTTGGCCCAGGGGGTGGGGGAGCAGTACTTC
size: -
V: TRBV5-1
D: TRBD1
J: TRBJ2-7

CDR3: CASSDGSGDESEQYF
DNA: TGTGCCAGCAGTGACGGTAGCGGGGACGAATCCGAGCAGTACTTC
size: once
V: TRBV2
D: TRBD2
J: TRBJ2-7

CDR3: CASSDAGTSGRNEQFF
DNA: TGTGCCAGCAGCGACGCCGGGACTAGCGGGAGGAATGAGCAGTTCTTC
size: -
V: TRBV5-4
D: TRBD2
J: TRBJ2-1

CDR3: CASSSRQDGGTQYF
DNA: TGTGCCAGCAGCTCCCGACAGGACGGAGGGACCCAGTACTTC
size: once
V: TRBV11-2
D: -
J: TRBJ2-5

CDR3: CAWSVGGRGGTDTQYF
DNA: TGTGCCTGGAGTGTAGGAGGGCGCGGTGGCACAGATACGCAGTATTTT
size: -
V: TRBV30
D: -
J: TRBJ2-3

CDR3: CASSQGVAQGGTGELFF
DNA: TGCGCCAGCAGCCAAGGGGTAGCACAGGGAGGGACCGGGGAGCTGTTTTTT
size: -
V: TRBV4-1
D: -
J: TRBJ2-2

CDR3: CASHSGTGKYEQYF
DNA: TGTGCCAGCCACTCCGGGACAGGGAAATACGAGCAGTACTTC
size: -
V: TRBV2
D: TRBD1
J: TRBJ2-7

CDR3: CASRDPGLSSTDTQYF
DNA: TGTGCCAGCAGAGACCCCGGACTATCTAGCACAGATACGCAGTATTTT
size: -
V: TRBV2
D: -
J: TRBJ2-3

CDR3: CASSPLSGVNTEAFF
DNA: TGTGCCAGCTCACCACTCTCGGGTGTGAACACTGAAGCTTTCTTT
size: -
V: TRBV18
D: -
J: TRBJ1-1

CDR3: CASSELLAGSTDTQYF
DNA: TGTGCCAGCAGTGAATTGCTAGCGGGGAGCACAGATACGCAGTATTTT
size: -
V: TRBV2
D: TRBD2
J: TRBJ2-3

CDR3: CASSPMALAGGSDEQFF
DNA: TGTGCCAGCAGTCCTATGGCACTAGCGGGAGGCTCCGATGAGCAGTTCTTC
size: -
V: TRBV28
D: TRBD2
J: TRBJ2-1

CDR3: CASSAGLAGLGYEQYF
DNA: TGTGCCAGCAGTGCCGGACTAGCGGGGTTAGGCTACGAGCAGTACTTC
size: -
V: TRBV27
D: TRBD2
J: TRBJ2-7

CDR3: CASSRGDRGALRDTQYF
DNA: TGTGCCAGCAGCCGCGGAGACCGCGGGGCCCTGCGGGATACGCAGTATTTT
size: -
V: TRBV28
D: -
J: TRBJ2-3

CDR3: CASSPDLAGVGETQYF
DNA: TGTGCCAGCAGCCCGGATCTAGCGGGAGTGGGGGAGACCCAGTACTTC
size: -
V: TRBV5-4
D: TRBD2
J: TRBJ2-5

CDR3: CASSRAGTEVRLFF
DNA: TGTGCCAGCAGCAGAGCCGGGACAGAGGTTCGCCTGTTTTTT
size: -
V: TRBV11-2
D: TRBD1
J: TRBJ1-4

CDR3: CASSYSGQGFYEQYF
DNA: TGTGCCAGCAGTTACTCGGGACAGGGGTTTTACGAGCAGTACTTC
size: -
V: TRBV6-5
D: TRBD1
J: TRBJ2-7

CDR3: CASSLDVAGSGNTIYF
DNA: TGCGCCAGCAGCTTGGACGTGGCAGGGTCCGGAAACACCATATATTTT
size: once
V: TRBV5-1
D: -
J: TRBJ1-3

CDR3: CASSMGGLRVREKLFF
DNA: TGTGCCAGTAGTATGGGGGGGCTCCGGGTCCGAGAAAAACTGTTTTTT
size: -
V: TRBV19
D: -
J: TRBJ1-4

CDR3: CASSHLTGDNYEQYF
DNA: TGTGCCAGCAGCCACCTGACAGGGGATAACTACGAGCAGTACTTC
size: -
V: TRBV14
D: TRBD1
J: TRBJ2-7

CDR3: CASSLLWASASGIYNEQFF
DNA: TGTGCCAGCAGTTTATTGTGGGCTAGCGCTAGCGGGATTTACAATGAGCAGTTCTTC
size: once
V: TRBV28
D: TRBD2
J: TRBJ2-1

CDR3: CASSLAPGQGKGTYEQYF
DNA: TGTGCCAGCAGCTTAGCCCCCGGACAGGGAAAAGGGACCTACGAGCAGTACTTC
size: -
V: TRBV7-8
D: TRBD1
J: TRBJ2-7

CDR3: CASSLGTGGEQFF
DNA: TGTGCCAGCAGCTTGGGGACAGGGGGTGAGCAGTTCTTC
size: -
V: TRBV5-6
D: TRBD1
J: TRBJ2-1

CDR3: CASSEVGLTGPAFF
DNA: TGTGCCAGCAGTGAAGTGGGCCTCACAGGGCCAGCTTTCTTT
size: -
V: TRBV6-1
D: -
J: TRBJ1-1

CDR3: CASSSDRGKVNTEAFF
DNA: TGTGCCAGTAGTTCGGACAGGGGGAAGGTGAACACTGAAGCTTTCTTT
size: -
V: TRBV19
D: TRBD1
J: TRBJ1-1

CDR3: CASRLDGGGHNEQFF
DNA: TGTGCAAGTCGCTTAGATGGCGGGGGGCACAATGAGCAGTTCTTC
size: once
V: TRBV12-2
D: -
J: TRBJ2-1

CDR3: CASSQGAGAAYEQYF
DNA: TGTGCCAGCAGCCAGGGAGCGGGAGCGGCCTACGAGCAGTACTTC
size: -
V: TRBV14
D: TRBD2
J: TRBJ2-7